The 24 T cell receptor beta chains given below trace back to one sample, sequenced in a study of T cell responses to AZD1222 COVID-19 vaccine. Assay: immunoSEQ multiplex PCR; the TCRdb copy retains only in-frame clones and omits some. The sample has about 110,000 clones, approximately 88% seen once. Sample: peripheral blood, taken 28 days after the second AZD1222 dose. The receptors were sampled from an adult who received the AZD1222 COVID-19 vaccine.

The genes are TRBV6-5 and TRBJ1-3; tentative D call: TRBD1 (5 bases). Trimming left V 0 bases short and J 0 bases short, with 9 bases between. The CDR3 has 16 residues. Germline V gene data show CDR1 as MNHEY and CDR2 as SVGAGI. The CDR3 spells CASSYSGGYSGNTIYF. The CDR3 DNA follows: TGTGCCAGCAGTTACTCCGGGGGGTACTCTGGAAACACCATATATTTT.

The gene calls are TRBV7-9 and TRBJ2-2; 7 bases map to TRBD1. Germline CDR1 reads SEHNR; CDR2 reads FQNEAQ (reference sequence). CDR3 length: 13 amino acids. With 5 bases clipped from V and 6 bases from J, the junction kept 3 bases outside the gene matches. The CDR3 DNA is TGTGCCAGCAGCAACACAGGGGCCGGGGAGCTGTTTTTT. It is translated as CASSNTGAGELFF.

The V and J genes are TRBV19 and TRBJ1-5, with unresolved D. With 3 bases removed from V and 6 bases from J, the gap between germline ends came to 15 bases. This CDR3 has 15 amino acids. The germline CDR1 and CDR2 sequences are LNHDA and SQIVND (reference sequence). The CDR3 loop is CASSIGQTLSQPQHF. The CDR3 region has the DNA TGTGCCAGTAGTATTGGGCAGACGCTATCTCAGCCCCAGCATTTT.

The CDR3 loop reads CASSLDPGTQYF. In DNA form, the CDR3 reads TGTGCCAGCAGCTTAGACCCGGGGACCCAGTACTTC. The V and J genes are TRBV7-9 and TRBJ2-5; no clear D gene. From germline, CDR1 is SEHNR and CDR2 FQNEAQ (reference sequence). V lost 1 base to trimming and J lost 7 bases, with 7 bases between them. This CDR3 has 12 amino acids.

The chain combines TRBV12-3 or TRBV12-4 with TRBJ1-1; TRBD1 might be the D (5 bases). V was shortened by 6 bases and J by 3 bases, with 11 bases between the two germline ends. This CDR3 spans 13 amino acids. The CDR3 spells CASSNLGDTEAFF. Here the CDR3 DNA reads TGTGCCAGCAGCAATTTAGGGGACACTGAAGCTTTCTTT.

This chain links TRBV12-3 or TRBV12-4 with TRBJ2-5; the D gene is possibly TRBD2 (5 bases). This CDR3 comprises 12 residues. Deletions cut 7 bases from V and 5 bases from J, with 11 bases between. This CDR3 is CASKTSWETQYF. CDR3 in DNA: TGTGCCAGCAAAACTAGTTGGGAGACCCAGTACTTC.

This clone was seen a handful of times. This rearrangement joins TRBV6-5 to TRBJ1-3, with unresolved D. The V end was cut by 2 bases, the J end by 2 bases, with 10 bases between. Germline CDR1 MNHEY, CDR2 SVGAGI. The CDR3 has 15 residues. The CDR3 DNA sequence: TGTGCCAGCAGTTACCAGGACGGGGCTGGAAACACCATATATTTT. Its protein product is CASSYQDGAGNTIYF.

The chain joins TRBV7-8 to TRBJ1-2; no reliable D call. V was shortened by 9 bases and J by 3 bases, with 20 bases between the two germline ends. This CDR3 has 15 amino acids. Germline V gene lookup returns CDR1 SGHVS and CDR2 FQNEAQ. CDR3 nucleotides: TGTGCCAGGGCGTGGGTGTCGGGGAACTACTATGGCTACACCTTC. This codes for CARAWVSGNYYGYTF.

J is TRBJ2-4 and V is TRBV7-9; 10 bases are a match to TRBD1. Trimming at V came to 2 bases and at J to 7 bases, leaving 5 bases not matched to a gene. This CDR3 region has 15 residues. The germline gives CDR1 SEHNR, CDR2 FQNEAQ (reference sequence). CDR3 region: CASSLRQGARNIQYF. The CDR3 DNA follows: TGTGCCAGCAGCTTAAGACAGGGGGCACGGAACATTCAGTACTTC.

The chain recombines TRBV5-1 with TRBJ1-1; 7 bases match TRBD1. V trimming: 0 bases; J trimming: 1 base; junction bases outside the gene matches: 3. Per germline, CDR1 SGHRS and CDR2 YFSETQ. CDR3 size: 15 residues. In DNA form, the CDR3 reads TGCGCCAGCAGCTTGGCAGGGGGGACGAACACTGAAGCTTTCTTT. Its translation: CASSLAGGTNTEAFF. The full variable domain, with the rest looked up from reference TRBV5-1 and TRBJ1-1, is KAGVTQTPRYLIKTRGQQVTLSCSPISGHRSVSWYQQTPGQGLQFLFEYFSETQRNKGNFPGRFSGRQFSNSRSEMNVSTLELGDSALYLCASSLAGGTNTEAFFGQGTRLTVV.

The rearrangement joins TRBV19 to TRBJ1-5; a possible D gene is TRBD1 (5 bases). Germline CDR1 is LNHDA and CDR2 is SQIVND (reference sequence). The V end lost 6 bases, the J end lost 4 bases, and 13 bases lay between the germline ends. The CDR3 runs 14 residues. CDR3 DNA: TGTGCCAGTAGCCAGGGCCCAGGTAATCAGCCCCAGCATTTT. It encodes CASSQGPGNQPQHF.

Only one count was recorded for this clone. V usage is TRBV7-2 and J usage is TRBJ2-3; D remains ambiguous. Between the trimmed V and J ends, which lost 1 base and 3 bases, there was a span of 8 bases. CDR1 SGHTA and CDR2 FQGNSA come from the germline V gene. This CDR3 spans 14 amino acids. The chain's CDR3 is CASSLGALTDTQYF. The CDR3 DNA is TGTGCCAGCAGCTTAGGAGCCCTAACAGATACGCAGTATTTT.

The rearrangement joins TRBV19 to TRBJ1-6; D not certain. CDR1 and CDR2 (germline): LNHDA, SQIVND (reference sequence). CDR3 length equals 15 residues. V was cut by 5 bases and J by 1 base, with 9 bases left in between. The CDR3 protein is CASSGLSSYNSPLHF. The CDR3 DNA reads TGTGCCAGTAGTGGGTTGAGTTCCTATAATTCACCCCTCCACTTT.

This clone was picked up a small number of times. The V call is TRBV5-6, the J call TRBJ1-1, with no clear D. From germline, CDR1 is SGHDT and CDR2 YYEEEE. The germline V and J ends were trimmed by 0 bases and 1 base, with 4 bases remaining between them. This CDR3 has 13 residues. CDR3 loop: CASSLGPNTEAFF. The CDR3 coding sequence is TGTGCCAGCAGCTTGGGGCCGAACACTGAAGCTTTCTTT.

This chain links TRBV5-6 with TRBJ2-5, with 9 bases lining up with TRBD1. The CDR3 spans 14 residues. The ends lost 6 bases at V and 5 bases at J; junction bases unmatched: 8. From germline, CDR1 is SGHDT and CDR2 YYEEEE. DNA for the CDR3: TGTGCCAGCACCCTACAGGGGGCTCAGGAGACCCAGTACTTC. Residues: CASTLQGAQETQYF.

This chain's CDR3 is CASSERRGSYNEQFF. CDR3 nucleotides: TGTGCCAGCAGTGAGAGGCGGGGGTCCTACAATGAGCAGTTCTTC. The chain recombines TRBV4-2 with TRBJ2-1; 7 bases agree with TRBD2. The CDR3 runs 15 residues. V was clipped by 6 bases and J by 1 base; unmatched bases: 6. Germline V gives CDR1 LGHNA, CDR2 YNFKEQ.

V usage is TRBV6-5 and J usage is TRBJ1-2; the D is unclear. The CDR3 extends over 16 amino acids. Germline CDR1 reads MNHEY; CDR2 reads SVGAGI. With 1 base removed from V and 0 bases from J, the gap between germline ends came to 12 bases. This chain's CDR3 is CASSYFGRPTNYGYTF. In nucleotides, the CDR3 is TGTGCCAGCAGTTACTTCGGTAGGCCTACTAACTATGGCTACACCTTC.

CDR3 sequence: CASSPPRTDEAFF. CDR3 sequence (DNA): TGCGCCAGCAGCCCACCTCGGACAGATGAAGCTTTCTTT. The chain employs TRBV4-1 and TRBJ1-1, with D possibly being TRBD1 (6 bases). The CDR3 is made up of 13 amino acids. V was trimmed by 4 bases and J by 7 bases, leaving 13 bases between them. Germline assignment: CDR1 MGHRA and CDR2 YSYEKL.

This clone was detected once. The CDR3 sequence is CASSYGEKLFF. DNA for the CDR3: TGTGCCAGCAGTTACGGTGAAAAACTGTTTTTT. The chain uses TRBV6-2 or TRBV6-3 and TRBJ1-4; no definite D call. The CDR3 covers 11 residues. The ends were cut back, 2 bases at V and 7 bases at J, with 2 bases in the middle. Germline CDR1 reads MNHEY; CDR2 reads SVGEGT.

DNA for the CDR3: TGTGCCAGCAGCTGGCGGACAGGCCGCACAGATACGCAGTATTTT. As protein: CASSWRTGRTDTQYF. The genes are TRBV5-6 and TRBJ2-3; 7 positions match TRBD1. This CDR3 has 15 residues. The ends lost 3 bases at V and 1 base at J; junction bases unmatched: 5. In germline, CDR1 is SGHDT, CDR2 YYEEEE.

CDR3 DNA: TGTGCCAGCAGTAATACAGGGGGAACTGAAGCTTTCTTT. It yields the protein CASSNTGGTEAFF. This chain joins TRBV3-1 (or the pseudogene TRBV3-2) and TRBJ1-1; 8 bases match TRBD1. CDR1 LGHDT and CDR2 YNNKEL come from the germline V gene (reference sequence). Trimming took 6 bases from V and 5 from J; bases not matched to a gene: 5. The CDR3 is 13 residues long.

The V gene is TRBV5-1, the J gene TRBJ2-3; TRBD1 agrees at 10 bases. The length of the CDR3 is 15 residues. Germline CDR1 SGHRS, CDR2 YFSETQ. The trim removed 4 bases at V and 3 bases at J, leaving 5 bases unmatched. As DNA, the CDR3 is TGCGCCAGCAGCAAGGGACAGGGGTGGACAGATACGCAGTATTTT. This codes for CASSKGQGWTDTQYF.

Only one count was recorded for this clone. V gene TRBV6-5 combines with J gene TRBJ2-1; TRBD2 aligns across 8 bases. Trimming cost V 7 bases and J 3 bases; bases outside gene matches: 5. The CDR3 loop spans 14 amino acids. Germline V gene sequence: CDR1 MNHEY, CDR2 SVGAGI. The CDR3 nucleotides read TGTGCCAGCATCGGTAGCGGGGTCTACAATGAGCAGTTCTTC. It specifies CASIGSGVYNEQFF.

The chain employs TRBV7-2 and TRBJ2-7; 11 bases map to TRBD1. The CDR3 totals 15 residues. J lost 7 bases, V lost 4 bases, and 9 bases had no gene match. Germline CDR1 is SGHTA and CDR2 is FQGNSA. CDR3 DNA sequence: TGTGCCAGCAGCTCTGGGGACAGGGGGATCGGGGAGCAGTACTTC. This translates into CASSSGDRGIGEQYF.